The following is a T cell receptor (beta chain) sequence with its context. The target antigen is unknown. The PCR contained 60 Vbeta and 13 Jbeta primers. Measured with immunoSEQ multiplex PCR; TCRdb has only the in-frame clones, and not every one. The sample shows over 95,000 clones, 60% to 80% of them seen only once. The CDR3 totals 14 residues. Germline trimming cut 2 bases from V and 11 bases from J; bases unmatched to any gene: 11. In germline, CDR1 is MNHNS, CDR2 SASEGT. The donors gave bone marrow, and they were healthy. The sample is drawn from a study of cytomegalovirus exposure and HLA in healthy donors. About the research overall: Roughly 85 million unique TCRs from HLA-typed donors made up an early data release.

Study-level points and caveats: Cytomegalovirus-associated TCR beta chains were listed, numbering roughly 150. TRBV6-2, TRBV6-3 and other indistinguishable V segments were excluded.

Sequenced input: PBMCs. The clonotype was recovered from a man aged 40-49 years in good health and CMV-seronegative. The rearrangement links TRBV6-1 to TRBJ2-5; TRBD1 matches 7 bases. This CDR3 is CASSEYRGRGEQYF. The CDR3 DNA reads as TGTGCCAGCAGTGAATACAGGGGCAGAGGGGAGCAGTACTTC.